The clone carrying this T cell receptor (beta chain) was picked up many times. The antigen is undetermined. These data are taken from a study of T cell repertoires in cytomegalovirus infection. General study results and limits: In two of eight donors, the top clonotype was HLA-C-restricted CMV-specific.

TCRdb re-derived calls from the reads in MiXCR, one entry per CDR3 protein. This table has about 230,000 distinct CDR3 sequences, 6.5% appearing once. After removal of 4 bases from V and 2 bases from J, the junction contained 6 bases not matched to a gene. CDR3 length: 17 residues. The V gene's germline CDR1 is SEHNR and CDR2 FQNEAQ (reference sequence). V and J are TRBV7-9 and TRBJ2-3; TRBD2 agrees at 13 bases. This clonotype was obtained from a human donor in good health (CMV status not recorded). Some clones in this sample may be carry-over from other donors' samples. Sequencing was carried out using PBMCs. The CDR3 coding sequence is TGTGCCAGCAGCTCCAGGACTAGCGGGGGTCTCACAGATACGCAGTATTTT. Its translation is CASSSRTSGGLTDTQYF. Based on the CDR3 plus reference TRBV7-9 and TRBJ2-3, the full variable domain is DTGVSQNPRHKITKRGQNVTFRCDPISEHNRLYWYRQTLGQGPEFLTYFQNEAQLEKSRLLSDRFSAERPKGSFSTLEIQRTEQGDSAMYLCASSSRTSGGLTDTQYFGPGTRLTVL.